What follows are 18 T cell receptor beta chains derived from one specimen sequenced in a study of Tregs in tolerant kidney transplant recipients. Repertoires were generated with immunoSEQ multiplex PCR, while TCRdb's copy carries only in-frame clones and drops some. In the table there are around 74,000 clones, approximately 98% of which are singletons. The sequences come from CD4+ T cells from blood, collected before the transplant. These TCRs come from a human donor who received a combined kidney and bone marrow transplant.

The rearrangement uses TRBV7-3 and TRBJ2-7; 7 bases line up with TRBD2. Germline V gene sequence: CDR1 SGHTA, CDR2 FQGTGA. The junction had 7 bases not matched to a gene; V was cut back by 2 bases and J by 0 bases. The CDR3 spans 16 residues. CDR3 loop: CASSLGRASGSYEQYF. CDR3 in DNA: TGTGCCAGCAGCTTAGGGCGGGCTAGCGGCTCCTACGAGCAGTACTTC.

Only one count was recorded for this clone. DNA for the CDR3: TGCGCCAGCAGCTTGGCCGGGACAGGGTACTACGAGCAGTACTTC. Translated, it gives CASSLAGTGYYEQYF. V and J are TRBV5-1 and TRBJ2-7, with 9 nucleotides matching TRBD1. V shed 0 bases and J 3 bases; nucleotides not matched to a gene: 4. The CDR3 runs to 15 residues. The germline gives CDR1 SGHRS, CDR2 YFSETQ.

The V and J genes are TRBV5-6 and TRBJ1-5; the match to TRBD1 covers 8 bases. The germline CDR1 and CDR2 sequences are SGHDT and YYEEEE. V shed 0 bases and J 7 bases; nucleotides not matched to a gene: 3. The CDR3 has 14 residues. CDR3 sequence (DNA): TGTGCCAGCAGCTTGGGGCCAGGGGGCCAGCCCCAGCATTTT. It is translated as CASSLGPGGQPQHF.

The chain is built from TRBV29-1 and TRBJ1-5; D is unclear. Trimming pared 4 bases from V and 1 base from J, leaving 8 bases between. This CDR3 comprises 13 residues. Germline values: CDR1 SQVTM, CDR2 ANQGSEA. CDR3 region: CSVAGESNQPQHF. Here the CDR3 DNA reads TGCAGCGTTGCCGGGGAGAGCAATCAGCCCCAGCATTTT.

This sequence joins TRBV5-1 and TRBJ1-1, with TRBD1 matching 9 bases. The V segment lost 2 bases and the J segment 1 base; nucleotides outside the gene matches: 3. Germline-derived CDR1 and CDR2 are SGHRS and YFSETQ. The length of the CDR3 is 15 residues. The CDR3 region has the DNA TGCGCCAGCAGCTTTAGACAGGGGGGGAACACTGAAGCTTTCTTT. It encodes CASSFRQGGNTEAFF. The entire variable domain, with the rest obtained from reference TRBV5-1 and TRBJ1-1, is as follows: KAGVTQTPRYLIKTRGQQVTLSCSPISGHRSVSWYQQTPGQGLQFLFEYFSETQRNKGNFPGRFSGRQFSNSRSEMNVSTLELGDSALYLCASSFRQGGNTEAFFGQGTRLTVV.

The chain links TRBV11-2 to TRBJ1-6, with no clear D. The germline V gene has CDR1 SGHAT and CDR2 FQNNGV. The CDR3 is 15 residues long. Trimming left V 0 bases short and J 9 bases short, with 12 bases between. This chain's CDR3 is CASSLDHGGASPLHF. The CDR3 DNA sequence: TGTGCCAGCAGCTTAGATCACGGTGGTGCTTCACCCCTCCACTTT.

This rearrangement joins TRBV10-3 to TRBJ1-2; weak D call: TRBD1 (5 bases). The CDR3 consists of 14 residues. Germline values: CDR1 ENHRY, CDR2 SYGVKD. Deletions cut 5 bases from V and 0 bases from J, with 10 bases between. The CDR3 coding sequence is TGTGCCATCAGTACAGGATTAACTAACTATGGCTACACCTTC. Translated, it gives CAISTGLTNYGYTF.

This clone appeared once. This chain joins TRBV28 and TRBJ1-2; D call uncertain. V lost 8 bases, J lost 2 bases, and 21 bases lay in between. The CDR3 totals 16 residues. Germline CDR1 is MDHEN and CDR2 is SYDVKM. In DNA, the CDR3 is TGTGCCAGCGGCAACACGGACGTTGGACTCAACTATGGCTACACCTTC. It specifies CASGNTDVGLNYGYTF.

The chain has TRBV9 and TRBJ2-3, with a weak D call TRBD1 (6 bases). The V and J ends lost 2 bases and 7 bases respectively, with 8 bases between them. From germline, CDR1 is SGDLS and CDR2 YYNGEE. This CDR3 is built from 12 residues. CDR3 residues: CASSVQGYTQYF. The CDR3 DNA follows: TGTGCCAGCAGCGTTCAGGGGTATACGCAGTATTTT.

This chain uses TRBV5-4 with TRBJ2-3, with TRBD2 identical over 13 bases. The CDR3 totals 18 residues. After removal of 3 bases from V and 2 bases from J, the junction contained 9 bases not matched to a gene. Germline loops: CDR1 SGHNT, CDR2 YYREEE (reference sequence). This CDR3 is CASSYLLAGGPSTDTQYF. CDR3 in DNA: TGTGCCAGCAGCTACCTACTAGCGGGAGGGCCATCCACAGATACGCAGTATTTT. Drawing the rest from reference TRBV5-4 and TRBJ2-3, the complete variable domain is ETGVTQSPTHLIKTRGQQVTLRCSSQSGHNTVSWYQQALGQGPQFIFQYYREEENGRGNFPPRFSGLQFPNYSSELNVNALELDDSALYLCASSYLLAGGPSTDTQYFGPGTRLTVL.

The V and J genes are TRBV5-5 and TRBJ2-1; D is ambiguous. This CDR3 region has 11 residues. Trimming took 2 bases from V and 8 from J, leaving 5 bases between them. The germline gives CDR1 SGHKS, CDR2 YYEKEE (reference sequence). The CDR3 protein is CASSFVDEQFF. CDR3 in DNA: TGTGCCAGCAGCTTTGTAGATGAGCAGTTCTTC.

The V and J genes are TRBV7-3 and TRBJ1-6; a weak D match, TRBD1 (6 bases). In germline, CDR1 is SGHTA, CDR2 FQGTGA. This CDR3 region has 14 residues. V was pared by 5 bases and J by 6 bases, with 11 bases between. CDR3: CASSQTGPNSPLHF. CDR3 DNA: TGTGCCAGCAGCCAAACAGGGCCTAATTCACCCCTCCACTTT.

This clone was seen only once. The genes are TRBV12-5 and TRBJ1-5; D might be TRBD1 (6 bases). Germline V lookup: CDR1 LGHNT, CDR2 FRNRAP. V shed 5 bases and J shed 5 bases, with 19 bases lying between them. The CDR3 length is 16 residues. This CDR3 reads CASGPTRTDGDQPQHF. In nucleotides, the CDR3 is TGTGCTAGTGGTCCGACACGGACAGACGGCGATCAGCCCCAGCATTTT.

This chain's CDR3 is CASRQRRDFRNTGELFF. The CDR3 DNA follows: TGTGCAAGTCGCCAAAGACGGGACTTCCGGAACACCGGGGAGCTGTTTTTT. V is TRBV12-2 and J is TRBJ2-2; the table's D call TRBD2 went unverified against the DNA. TRBV12-2 counts as a pseudogene. The CDR3 consists of 17 residues.

The V and J genes are TRBV10-3 and TRBJ2-5, with 12 positions matching TRBD1. There are 17 residues in the CDR3. V was pared by 4 bases and J by 5 bases, with 11 bases of the junction left unmatched. Germline V gene lookup returns CDR1 ENHRY and CDR2 SYGVKD. The DNA of the CDR3 is TGTGCCATCAGTGTCCGGGACAGGGGGCTCATATCGGAGACCCAGTACTTC. This sequence encodes CAISVRDRGLISETQYF.

This CDR3 is CASSIGSVGGTIYF. Here the CDR3 DNA reads TGTGCCAGTAGTATAGGGTCCGTTGGAGGCACCATATATTTT. The gene calls are TRBV19 and TRBJ1-3, with D unclear. CDR1 LNHDA and CDR2 SQIVND come from the germline V gene (reference sequence). The ends were cut back, 1 base at V and 9 bases at J, with 13 bases in the middle. The CDR3 contains 14 residues.

The chain joins TRBV5-4 to TRBJ2-3; 7 bases are shared with TRBD1. Germline V gene lookup returns CDR1 SGHNT and CDR2 YYREEE (reference sequence). The CDR3 covers 17 residues. V shed 4 bases and J 0 bases; nucleotides not matched to a gene: 11. The CDR3 sequence is CASSAQIPGQSTDTQYF. The DNA for the CDR3 is TGTGCCAGCAGCGCACAAATTCCGGGACAGAGCACAGATACGCAGTATTTT.

The chain is built from TRBV5-1 and TRBJ1-1; D is unresolved. Trimming took off 0 bases at V and 1 base at J, with 13 bases between the two ends. The CDR3 spans 16 residues. Germline V gene lookup returns CDR1 SGHRS and CDR2 YFSETQ. The CDR3 DNA follows: TGCGCCAGCAGCTTGGGGCTACGGGAATCGAACACTGAAGCTTTCTTT. Translation: CASSLGLRESNTEAFF.